This TCR beta chain is drawn from a study of persistence of HIV-infected CD4 T cells. In regard to this clone: The antigen is unknown.

Study-level results: CMV- and Gag-responding cells had lower TCRbeta richness than CD3/CD28-responding cells.

Sequencing used immunoSEQ version 4 in survey mode. Clones were sequenced by immunoSEQ multiplex PCR, and TCRdb holds only the in-frame ones, with some missing. The table lists under 50,000 clones, roughly 92% of them singletons. Anti-CD3/anti-CD28 beads served as a nonspecific positive control stimulus. Sorting selected CD4+ T cells upregulating both CD40 ligand and CD69. The receptor's source is an adult man with HIV who was CMV-seropositive. The source material was CD4+ T cells sorted from PBMCs after 18-hour stimulation, sampled from a patient who received antiretroviral therapy.

The CDR3 loop reads CASRKQNYGYTF. CDR3 nucleotide sequence: TGTGCCAGCAGAAAACAGAACTATGGCTACACCTTC. The chain uses TRBV2 and TRBJ1-2, with unresolved D. The V gene lost 6 bases and the J gene lost 2 bases, with 7 bases spanning the gap. The CDR3 has 12 residues. Germline CDR1 SNHLY, CDR2 FYNNEI.